Included here is one T cell receptor beta chain sequence, with context. Its antigen is still unknown. The data originate from a study of cytomegalovirus exposure and HLA in healthy donors. The wider study: An earlier analysis identified 95 million to 120 million unique TCR beta sequences in approximately 190 million T cells. From HLA-typed donors, an early data release held tens of millions of unique TCRs.

This PCR relied on a set of 60 Vbeta primers and 13 Jbeta primers. This table comes from immunoSEQ multiplex PCR, and its TCRdb copy is limited to in-frame clones, with some not included. This table has about 160,000 clones, 80% to 90% appearing once. Study-wide points: Reports state that TCR beta sequences accurately predicted most subjects' HLA-A and HLA-B alleles.

V dropped 4 bases and J dropped 15; count of bases not matched to a gene: 20. CDR3 size: 18 residues. Germline V gene lookup returns CDR1 LNHDA and CDR2 SQIVND (reference sequence). Donors in the study were healthy people who gave bone marrow. The sample consisted of PBMCs. This rearrangement joins TRBV19 to TRBJ2-6; 11 bases match TRBD1. The receptor comes from a young man in good health and CMV-seropositive. CDR3 sequence reads: CASSTGQGAALRATGLTF. The DNA of the CDR3 is TGTGCCAGTAGTACTGGACAGGGGGCTGCATTAAGGGCCACCGGCCTGACTTTC.